What follows are 21 T cell receptor beta chains derived from one specimen sequenced in a study of T cells in Graves' hyperthyroidism and ophthalmopathy. RNA transcripts yielded amplified TCR beta CDR3 regions. Carried out on the TCR CDR3, a first-round RT-PCR used the HTBI primer set. TCRdb redid the calling of the multiplex PCR reads with MiXCR, one entry per CDR3 protein. Found here are about 680,000 distinct CDR3 sequences, approximately 36% of them singletons; the top ten hold roughly 30%. The sequenced sample was blood. The source is a woman in her thirties or forties with Graves' hyperthyroidism.

As to this clonotype: A much larger clone differs by one base, so this may be a read error. The gene calls are TRBV10-3 and TRBJ2-5, with 8 bases matching TRBD2. From germline, CDR1 is ENHRY and CDR2 SYGVKD. The CDR3 has 14 amino acids. V lost 5 bases to trimming and J lost 4 bases; unmatched junction nucleotides: 6. CDR3 sequence: CAISHERERETQYF. The CDR3 DNA is TGTGCCATCAGTCATGAGCGGGAGAGAGAGACCCAGTACTTC.

The sample holds a few counts of this clonotype. The chain joins TRBV10-3 to TRBJ1-5, with 7 positions matching TRBD1. The trim removed 0 bases at V and 6 bases at J, leaving 8 bases unmatched. Germline assignment: CDR1 ENHRY and CDR2 SYGVKD. The CDR3 covers 16 residues. The chain's CDR3 is CAISESRGQTSQPQHF. The DNA of the CDR3 is TGTGCCATCAGTGAGTCGCGGGGACAGACCAGTCAGCCCCAGCATTTT.

The V gene is TRBV10-3, the J gene TRBJ2-7; 12 bases match TRBD1. The V gene end was trimmed by 2 bases and the J gene end by 5 bases; junction bases not matched to a gene: 7. Germline lookup yields CDR1 ENHRY and CDR2 SYGVKD. The CDR3 has 16 amino acids. This chain's CDR3 is CAISEGTGGPRDEQYF. DNA of the CDR3: TGTGCCATCAGTGAGGGGACAGGGGGCCCTCGGGACGAGCAGTACTTC.

This clonotype was detected ten times or more. The chain links TRBV2 to TRBJ1-2; D may be TRBD1 (6 bases). CDR1 is SNHLY, CDR2 FYNNEI, per germline. Trimming removed 9 bases at V and 3 bases at J, with 8 bases between. The CDR3 has 11 amino acids. CDR3: CASRQDYGYTF. Here the CDR3 DNA reads TGTGCCAGTAGACAGGACTATGGCTACACCTTC.

V usage is TRBV7-2 and J usage is TRBJ1-3, with D tentatively TRBD1 (5 bases). CDR1 is SGHTA and CDR2 is FQGNSA in the germline V gene. The CDR3 length is 16 residues. Trimming removed 6 bases from V and 2 bases from J, with 17 bases in between. CDR3 region: CASSLTVPRTGNTIYF. CDR3 nucleotides: TGTGCCAGCAGTCTGACAGTCCCGCGGACTGGAAACACCATATATTTT. Using reference TRBV7-2 and TRBJ1-3 for the parts outside the CDR3, the full variable domain is GAGVSQSPSNKVTEKGKDVELRCDPISGHTALYWYRQSLGQGLEFLIYFQGNSAPDKSGLPSDRFSAERTGGSVSTLTIQRTQQEDSAVYLCASSLTVPRTGNTIYFGEGSWLTVV.

In its sample, this clonotype was seen a few times. The V and J genes are TRBV5-8 and TRBJ2-5; TRBD2 matches 7 bases. This CDR3 spans 15 amino acids. Unmatched junction bases numbered 5, after V lost 0 bases and J lost 3 bases. CDR1 is SGHTS, CDR2 YDEGEE, per germline. The CDR3 is CASSLGPGREETQYF. CDR3 DNA: TGTGCCAGCAGCTTGGGTCCAGGGAGGGAAGAGACCCAGTACTTC.

In this sample, this clonotype turned up many times. The chain recombines TRBV6-2 or TRBV6-3 with TRBJ1-5; 8 positions match TRBD1. The CDR3 is made up of 15 amino acids. J gave up 3 bases and V 6 bases, and 7 bases lay outside the gene matches. Germline CDR1 and CDR2: MNHEY and SVGEGT. CDR3: CASRRTGYDNQPQHF. CDR3 nucleotide sequence: TGTGCCAGCAGGAGGACAGGGTACGACAATCAGCCCCAGCATTTT.

In nucleotides, the CDR3 is TGTGCCAGCGCCCTTTTCGCTGAGTATAGCAATCAGCCCCAGCATTTT. Translating gives CASALFAEYSNQPQHF. The chain uses TRBV2 and TRBJ1-5; D remains unclear. This CDR3 spans 16 amino acids. V lost 8 bases, J lost 0 bases, and 17 bases lay in between. Per germline, CDR1 SNHLY and CDR2 FYNNEI.

CDR3 protein: CASSYSAGWGGQETQYF. In DNA, the CDR3 is TGTGCCAGCAGTTACTCGGCGGGGTGGGGGGGTCAAGAGACCCAGTACTTC. This chain links TRBV7-2 with TRBJ2-5; 7 nucleotides agree with TRBD2. V dropped 6 bases and J dropped 2; count of bases not matched to a gene: 15. Germline-derived CDR1 and CDR2 are SGHTA and FQGNSA. The CDR3 runs to 17 residues.

This clonotype was detected many times. Here the CDR3 reads CASVQGMEETQYF. CDR3 sequence (DNA): TGTGCCAGCGTTCAGGGTATGGAGGAGACCCAGTACTTC. This rearrangement joins TRBV2 to TRBJ2-5; D is possibly TRBD1 (5 bases). The CDR3 is 13 residues long. Germline CDR1 and CDR2: SNHLY and FYNNEI. The ends were cut back, 8 bases at V and 5 bases at J, with 15 bases in the middle.

The CDR3 spells CSVDIANYGYTF. The CDR3 DNA sequence: TGCAGCGTAGACATAGCTAACTATGGCTACACCTTC. J is TRBJ1-2 and V is TRBV29-1; the D is unclear. CDR1 is SQVTM, CDR2 ANQGSEA, per germline. This CDR3 is built from 12 residues. V lost 6 bases and J lost 0, with 8 bases in between.

The chain combines TRBV7-2 with TRBJ2-7; 8 positions match TRBD1. CDR1 SGHTA and CDR2 FQGNSA come from the germline V gene. This CDR3 contains 14 residues. V shed 4 bases, J shed 7 bases, and the junction held 9 bases outside the gene matches. CDR3 in DNA: TGTGCCAGCAGCTCGGGACAGGCGATGAATGAGCAGTACTTC. As protein: CASSSGQAMNEQYF.

This clonotype has only a few counts. This chain joins TRBV29-1 and TRBJ2-7; TRBD1 might be the D (6 bases). The germline CDR1 and CDR2 sequences are SQVTM and ANQGSEA. Trimming shortened V by 1 base and J by 9 bases, and 25 bases separated the two germline ends. The CDR3 has 16 residues. The CDR3 loop reads CSVEAGGGDRLLGQYF. CDR3 DNA sequence: TGCAGCGTTGAAGCTGGTGGGGGCGACAGGCTTCTTGGGCAGTACTTC.

The chain joins TRBV6-2 or TRBV6-3 to TRBJ2-5; unclear D gene. Germline CDR1 MNHEY, CDR2 SVGEGT. The CDR3 runs to 12 residues. The ends were cut back, 7 bases at V and 2 bases at J, with 8 bases in the middle. The CDR3 coding sequence is TGTGCCAGCAAAGACCCTCAAGAGACCCAGTACTTC. Its translation: CASKDPQETQYF.

This clonotype was picked up one time. V usage is TRBV10-3 and J usage is TRBJ2-2; 7 bases are a match to TRBD2. Germline V gene sequence: CDR1 ENHRY, CDR2 SYGVKD. CDR3 size: 15 residues. The trim removed 1 base at V and 4 bases at J, leaving 3 bases unmatched. Written as DNA, the CDR3 is TGTGCCATCAGTGAGTTGGCTAGCGGCACCGGGGAGCTGTTTTTT. Translating gives CAISELASGTGELFF.

The chain links TRBV10-2 to TRBJ1-1, with 10 nucleotides matching TRBD1. Germline V gives CDR1 WSHSY, CDR2 SAAADI. This CDR3 contains 13 residues. Losses at the gene ends were 10 bases for V and 8 bases for J; bases not matched to a gene: 10. DNA for the CDR3: TGCGCCACCGGGGACAGGGGACCGCGCGAAGCTTTCTTT. The encoded protein is CATGDRGPREAFF.

The J gene is TRBJ1-3, the V gene TRBV6-6, with no clear D. CDR3 length equals 15 residues. V lost 2 bases and J lost 2, with 10 bases in between. Germline V lookup: CDR1 MNHNY, CDR2 SVGAGI (reference sequence). CDR3 coding DNA: TGTGCCAGCAGTTACGGTGGCTTAACTGGAAACACCATATATTTT. It codes for CASSYGGLTGNTIYF.

Only a few counts were recorded for this clonotype. The J gene is TRBJ1-2, the V gene TRBV20-1, with D unclear. CDR3 length equals 9 residues. Trimming pared 8 bases from V and 7 bases from J, leaving 8 bases between. Germline V gene lookup returns CDR1 DFQATT and CDR2 SNEGSKA (reference sequence). As DNA, the CDR3 is TGCAGTACTCAAGGTGGCTACACCTTC. Translation gives CSTQGGYTF.

Remarks on this clonotype: This may stem from a read error, because a much larger clone lies one nucleotide away. The V and J genes are TRBV5-1 and TRBJ1-6, with D perhaps matching TRBD1 (5 bases). Trimming shortened V by 2 bases and J by 9 bases, and 9 bases separated the two germline ends. CDR3 size: 13 residues. Germline V gene lookup returns CDR1 SGHRS and CDR2 YFSETQ. The chain's CDR3 is CASSFGASSPLHF. CDR3 nucleotides: TGCGCCAGCAGCTTTGGGGCTAGTTCACCCCTCCACTTT.

This clonotype was found many times. The rearrangement joins TRBV10-3 to TRBJ2-7, with D unresolved. The V and J ends lost 6 bases and 5 bases respectively, with 14 bases between them. This CDR3 comprises 13 residues. Germline V gene lookup returns CDR1 ENHRY and CDR2 SYGVKD. In nucleotides, the CDR3 is TGTGCCATCAGCGGTCGTCGGGCCCACGAGCAGTACTTC. Amino acid sequence: CAISGRRAHEQYF.

The chain has TRBV4-3 and TRBJ2-7, with 8 positions matching TRBD2. The CDR3 is made up of 17 amino acids. Trimming took 1 base from V and 7 from J; bases not matched to a gene: 15. Germline CDR1 LGHNA, CDR2 YSLEER. CDR3 DNA: TGCGCCAGCAGCCAAGTGTTGTCCAGCGGGGGACCCGTTGAGCAGTACTTC. It translates to CASSQVLSSGGPVEQYF.